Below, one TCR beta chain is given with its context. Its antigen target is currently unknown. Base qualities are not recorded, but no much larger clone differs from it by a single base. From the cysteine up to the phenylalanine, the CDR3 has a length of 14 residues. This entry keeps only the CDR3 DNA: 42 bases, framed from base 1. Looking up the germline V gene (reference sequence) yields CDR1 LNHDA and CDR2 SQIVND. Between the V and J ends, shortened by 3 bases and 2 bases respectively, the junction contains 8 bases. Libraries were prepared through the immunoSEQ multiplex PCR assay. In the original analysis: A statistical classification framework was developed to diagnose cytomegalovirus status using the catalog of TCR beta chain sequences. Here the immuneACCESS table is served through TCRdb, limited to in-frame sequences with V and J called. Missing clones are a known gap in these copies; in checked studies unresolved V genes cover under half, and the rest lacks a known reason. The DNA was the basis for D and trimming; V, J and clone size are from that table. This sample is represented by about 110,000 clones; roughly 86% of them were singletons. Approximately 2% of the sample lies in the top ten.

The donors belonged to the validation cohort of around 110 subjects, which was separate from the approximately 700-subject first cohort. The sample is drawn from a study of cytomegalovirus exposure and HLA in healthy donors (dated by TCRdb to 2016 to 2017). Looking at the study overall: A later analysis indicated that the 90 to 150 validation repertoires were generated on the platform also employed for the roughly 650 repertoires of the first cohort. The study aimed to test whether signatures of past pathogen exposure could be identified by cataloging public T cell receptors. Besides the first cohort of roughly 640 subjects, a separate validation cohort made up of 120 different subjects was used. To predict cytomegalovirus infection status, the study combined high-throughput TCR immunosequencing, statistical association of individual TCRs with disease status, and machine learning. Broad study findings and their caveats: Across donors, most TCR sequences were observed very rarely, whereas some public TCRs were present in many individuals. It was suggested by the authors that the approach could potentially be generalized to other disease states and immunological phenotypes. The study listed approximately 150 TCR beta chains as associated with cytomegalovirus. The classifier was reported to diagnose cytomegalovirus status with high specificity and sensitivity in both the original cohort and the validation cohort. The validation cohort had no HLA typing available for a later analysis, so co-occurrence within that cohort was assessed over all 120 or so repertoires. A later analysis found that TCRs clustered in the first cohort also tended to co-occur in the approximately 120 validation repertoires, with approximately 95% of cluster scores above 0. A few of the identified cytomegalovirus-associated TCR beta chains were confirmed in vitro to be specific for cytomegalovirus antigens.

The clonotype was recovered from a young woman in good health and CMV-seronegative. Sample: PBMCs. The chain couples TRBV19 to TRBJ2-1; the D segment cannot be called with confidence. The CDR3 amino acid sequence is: CASSMFTTYNEQFF. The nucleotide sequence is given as TGTGCCAGTAGTATGTTTACTACCTACAATGAGCAGTTCTTC.